The rows below give T cell receptor beta chains drawn from one sample of a study of blood T cell repertoires in COVID-19. This table comes from immunoSEQ multiplex PCR, and its TCRdb copy is limited to in-frame clones, with some not included. The sample shows about 65,000 clones, 80% to 85% of them seen only once. Sequencing was carried out using peripheral blood. These receptors came from a human donor in a cohort sampled during active COVID-19. Both conserved end residues are part of each CDR3. The D gene is left open where the match is weak. For some rows the clone size is stated as once, few or many, or as a class when expanded; others skip it.

CDR3nt: TGTGCCAGTCAGAACAGCTCCTACAATGAGCAGTTCTTC
CDR3aa: CASQNSSYNEQFF
d_gene: .
j_gene: TRBJ2-1
v_gene: TRBV13
abundance: .

CDR3nt: TGTGCCAGTAGCCGAGGGAGCTCACCCCTCCACTTT
CDR3aa: CASSRGSSPLHF
d_gene: .
j_gene: TRBJ1-6
v_gene: TRBV19
abundance: .

CDR3nt: TGTGCCAGCAATGAAGTCCAGCGGGAGGCCTACGAGCAGTACTTC
CDR3aa: CASNEVQREAYEQYF
d_gene: TRBD2
j_gene: TRBJ2-7
v_gene: TRBV5-4
abundance: .

CDR3nt: TGTGCCAGCAGCTTACAGGGGATGAACACTGAAGCTTTCTTT
CDR3aa: CASSLQGMNTEAFF
d_gene: .
j_gene: TRBJ1-1
v_gene: TRBV7-8
abundance: .

CDR3nt: TGTGCCAGCAGCCAAGAAGGTTGGTCAGGCGCCTACGGGCAGTACTTC
CDR3aa: CASSQEGWSGAYGQYF
d_gene: .
j_gene: TRBJ2-7
v_gene: TRBV3-1/TRBV3-2
abundance: .

CDR3nt: TGTGCCAGCAGTTATCAGACCGGGGAGCTGTTTTTT
CDR3aa: CASSYQTGELFF
d_gene: .
j_gene: TRBJ2-2
v_gene: TRBV6-6
abundance: .

CDR3nt: TGTGCCAGCAGTTTTAAGGGCGGGGGGATCGGCGCTAACTATGGCTACACCTTC
CDR3aa: CASSFKGGGIGANYGYTF
d_gene: .
j_gene: TRBJ1-2
v_gene: TRBV28
abundance: .

CDR3nt: TGTGCCAGCTGGCGGGCAGCCTATTCACCCCTCCACTTT
CDR3aa: CASWRAAYSPLHF
d_gene: .
j_gene: TRBJ1-6
v_gene: TRBV28
abundance: .

CDR3nt: TGCGCCAGCAGTGAAGGGGGACAGTACACAGATACGCAGTATTTT
CDR3aa: CASSEGGQYTDTQYF
d_gene: TRBD1
j_gene: TRBJ2-3
v_gene: TRBV10-1
abundance: .

CDR3nt: TGTGCCAGTAGTATAGCATCAGGGCGGGGAAGCAATCAGCCCCAGCATTTT
CDR3aa: CASSIASGRGSNQPQHF
d_gene: .
j_gene: TRBJ1-5
v_gene: TRBV19
abundance: .

CDR3nt: TGTGCCTGGAGTGTACAGAAGACAGGGTCTTATGGCTACACCTTC
CDR3aa: CAWSVQKTGSYGYTF
d_gene: TRBD1
j_gene: TRBJ1-2
v_gene: TRBV30
abundance: .

CDR3nt: TGTGCCAGCAGCACGGTCTCTGGAAACACCATATATTTT
CDR3aa: CASSTVSGNTIYF
d_gene: .
j_gene: TRBJ1-3
v_gene: TRBV5-4
abundance: .

CDR3nt: TGTGCCAGCAGCCCGGGGGGGGGCCCTTACAATGAGCAGTTCTTC
CDR3aa: CASSPGGGPYNEQFF
d_gene: TRBD2
j_gene: TRBJ2-1
v_gene: TRBV7-2
abundance: .

CDR3nt: TGTGCCAGCAGCTTAAACACCTATGGCTACACCTTC
CDR3aa: CASSLNTYGYTF
d_gene: .
j_gene: TRBJ1-2
v_gene: TRBV11-2
abundance: .

CDR3nt: TGTGCCATCAGTGATCAGACTAGCGGGGTGTACGAGCAGTACTTC
CDR3aa: CAISDQTSGVYEQYF
d_gene: TRBD2
j_gene: TRBJ2-7
v_gene: TRBV10-3
abundance: .

CDR3nt: TGTGCCAGCAGCGTAGCTCATGGGCTCAATGAAAAACTGTTTTTT
CDR3aa: CASSVAHGLNEKLFF
d_gene: .
j_gene: TRBJ1-4
v_gene: TRBV9
abundance: .

CDR3nt: TGCGCCAGCAGCCTTTCCCAGACTAGCGGGGGGTACACAGATACGCAGTATTTT
CDR3aa: CASSLSQTSGGYTDTQYF
d_gene: TRBD2
j_gene: TRBJ2-3
v_gene: TRBV5-1
abundance: .

CDR3nt: TGTGCCAGCAGCAAAGAGATTACGGAGGGGAAGAACTATGGCTACACCTTC
CDR3aa: CASSKEITEGKNYGYTF
d_gene: .
j_gene: TRBJ1-2
v_gene: TRBV21-1
abundance: .

CDR3nt: TGCGCCAGCAGCTTGGATATGCAGGGTTCAGGAAACACCATATATTTT
CDR3aa: CASSLDMQGSGNTIYF
d_gene: .
j_gene: TRBJ1-3
v_gene: TRBV5-1
abundance: .

CDR3nt: TGCGCCAGCAGACTTGGGACTAGCGCCATGGGGGGAGAGACCCAGTACTTC
CDR3aa: CASRLGTSAMGGETQYF
d_gene: TRBD2
j_gene: TRBJ2-5
v_gene: TRBV5-1
abundance: .

CDR3nt: TGTGCCAGCAGATATCACAGCGGGGAATCCTACGAGCAGTACTTC
CDR3aa: CASRYHSGESYEQYF
d_gene: TRBD2
j_gene: TRBJ2-7
v_gene: TRBV6-5
abundance: .

CDR3nt: TGTGCCAGCAGCCAGAGGACAGGGTCGAATGAGCAGTTCTTC
CDR3aa: CASSQRTGSNEQFF
d_gene: TRBD1
j_gene: TRBJ2-1
v_gene: TRBV4-2
abundance: .

CDR3nt: TGTGCCAGCAGTTTAGTACTAGCGGGGAGCACAGATACGCAGTATTTT
CDR3aa: CASSLVLAGSTDTQYF
d_gene: TRBD2
j_gene: TRBJ2-3
v_gene: TRBV28
abundance: .

CDR3nt: TGTGCCAGCAAAGAGGGCTACGAGCAGTACTTC
CDR3aa: CASKEGYEQYF
d_gene: .
j_gene: TRBJ2-7
v_gene: TRBV6-5
abundance: .

CDR3nt: TGTGCCAGCAGCGTAATCGCGGGGGGAATCACAGATACGCAGTATTTT
CDR3aa: CASSVIAGGITDTQYF
d_gene: TRBD2
j_gene: TRBJ2-3
v_gene: TRBV9
abundance: .

CDR3nt: TGCGCCAGCAGTGATCAGGGGGGAATGTTTAGAGGTGAGCAGTTCTTC
CDR3aa: CASSDQGGMFRGEQFF
d_gene: .
j_gene: TRBJ2-1
v_gene: TRBV10-1
abundance: .

CDR3nt: TGTGCCAGCAGCCCCCACTCAGGGTTCTCTGGAAACACCATATATTTT
CDR3aa: CASSPHSGFSGNTIYF
d_gene: .
j_gene: TRBJ1-3
v_gene: TRBV11-3
abundance: few

CDR3nt: TGTGCCAGCTCACCACGGGGCCGGGACTCACTTAAGGCCCAGCATTTT
CDR3aa: CASSPRGRDSLKAQHF
d_gene: .
j_gene: TRBJ1-5
v_gene: TRBV18
abundance: .

CDR3nt: TGTGCCAGCAGAGCCGGGACAGGGTTGCGCGAGCAGTACTTC
CDR3aa: CASRAGTGLREQYF
d_gene: TRBD1
j_gene: TRBJ2-7
v_gene: TRBV6-5
abundance: .

CDR3nt: TGTGCCAGCAGCCGGGACAGGGCCCCGAACACTGAAGCTTTCTTT
CDR3aa: CASSRDRAPNTEAFF
d_gene: TRBD1
j_gene: TRBJ1-1
v_gene: TRBV6-6
abundance: .

CDR3nt: TGTGCCAGCAGCCGAGGGACAGGGATTCCGACCCTCCACTTT
CDR3aa: CASSRGTGIPTLHF
d_gene: TRBD1
j_gene: TRBJ1-6
v_gene: TRBV3-1/TRBV3-2
abundance: .

CDR3nt: TGTGCCAGCAGCTTGGGGGCTGGTGAAGCTTTCTTT
CDR3aa: CASSLGAGEAFF
d_gene: .
j_gene: TRBJ1-1
v_gene: TRBV13
abundance: .

CDR3nt: TGTGCCAGCAGTTTATTCCGGGTCTTAGACAATGAGCAGTTCTTC
CDR3aa: CASSLFRVLDNEQFF
d_gene: .
j_gene: TRBJ2-1
v_gene: TRBV28
abundance: few

CDR3nt: TGTGCCAGCATAGTTGGAAACACCATATATTTT
CDR3aa: CASIVGNTIYF
d_gene: .
j_gene: TRBJ1-3
v_gene: TRBV6-5
abundance: .

CDR3nt: TGTGCCAGCCGGGACAGTTCTAACTATGGCTACACCTTC
CDR3aa: CASRDSSNYGYTF
d_gene: TRBD1
j_gene: TRBJ1-2
v_gene: TRBV6-6
abundance: .

CDR3nt: TGTGCCAGCAGCTTAGAAGCGGGGGACTCCTACGAGCAGTACTTC
CDR3aa: CASSLEAGDSYEQYF
d_gene: TRBD2
j_gene: TRBJ2-7
v_gene: TRBV7-2
abundance: .

CDR3nt: TGTGCCAGCAGCGGGGGGTTTTCAGCCGAAAAACTGTTTTTT
CDR3aa: CASSGGFSAEKLFF
d_gene: .
j_gene: TRBJ1-4
v_gene: TRBV5-5
abundance: .

CDR3nt: TGTGCCAGCAGCCGTGGACAGGAGAATGAAAAACTGTTTTTT
CDR3aa: CASSRGQENEKLFF
d_gene: TRBD1
j_gene: TRBJ1-4
v_gene: TRBV7-9
abundance: .

CDR3nt: TGTGCCAGTAGTATAGACGGGGGGTACACAGATACGCAGTATTTT
CDR3aa: CASSIDGGYTDTQYF
d_gene: TRBD2
j_gene: TRBJ2-3
v_gene: TRBV19
abundance: .

CDR3nt: TGCGCCAGCAGCTTGACAGGGGAGTTAACCCTCCACTTT
CDR3aa: CASSLTGELTLHF
d_gene: TRBD1
j_gene: TRBJ1-6
v_gene: TRBV5-1
abundance: few

CDR3nt: TGTGCCAGCAGTGAGCCCGGCGGGGGAACCAACAATGAGCAGTTCTTC
CDR3aa: CASSEPGGGTNNEQFF
d_gene: TRBD2
j_gene: TRBJ2-1
v_gene: TRBV2
abundance: .

CDR3nt: TGTGCCAGCAGGCGCCTGACAGGGAACACTGAAGCTTTCTTT
CDR3aa: CASRRLTGNTEAFF
d_gene: .
j_gene: TRBJ1-1
v_gene: TRBV6-6
abundance: .

CDR3nt: TGCAGCGTTCATCGACACTACGAGCAGTACTTC
CDR3aa: CSVHRHYEQYF
d_gene: .
j_gene: TRBJ2-7
v_gene: TRBV29-1
abundance: .

CDR3nt: TGTGCCAGCAGCCGGACAGGGGGCCGGGAGCAGTACTTC
CDR3aa: CASSRTGGREQYF
d_gene: TRBD1
j_gene: TRBJ2-7
v_gene: TRBV13
abundance: .

CDR3nt: TGTGCCAGCTCACCGCCGCCAGGGGGTGCTGAAGCTTTCTTT
CDR3aa: CASSPPPGGAEAFF
d_gene: TRBD1
j_gene: TRBJ1-1
v_gene: TRBV18
abundance: many

CDR3nt: TGTGCCAGCAGTACCGACTCCGGTGGGGAGCTGTTTTTT
CDR3aa: CASSTDSGGELFF
d_gene: .
j_gene: TRBJ2-2
v_gene: TRBV7-2
abundance: .

CDR3nt: TGTGCCAGCAGCAAAGGCTGGGGGGGTGAAAAACTGTTTTTT
CDR3aa: CASSKGWGGEKLFF
d_gene: .
j_gene: TRBJ1-4
v_gene: TRBV9
abundance: .

CDR3nt: TGTGCCACCAGCAGTGGACTAGCGGGGGGTCCTGACAATGAGCAGTTCTTC
CDR3aa: CATSSGLAGGPDNEQFF
d_gene: TRBD2
j_gene: TRBJ2-1
v_gene: TRBV15
abundance: .

CDR3nt: TGCGCCAGCAGCCACCCACCGACTAGACAAAATCGCACAGATACGCAGTATTTT
CDR3aa: CASSHPPTRQNRTDTQYF
d_gene: .
j_gene: TRBJ2-3
v_gene: TRBV4-1
abundance: .

CDR3nt: TGTGCCAGCAGTAGAACTAGCGGGAACCAAGAGACCCAGTACTTC
CDR3aa: CASSRTSGNQETQYF
d_gene: TRBD2
j_gene: TRBJ2-5
v_gene: TRBV28
abundance: .

CDR3nt: TGTGCCAGCAGTTATTCGGGAAACAATCAGCCCCAGCATTTT
CDR3aa: CASSYSGNNQPQHF
d_gene: .
j_gene: TRBJ1-5
v_gene: TRBV6-2/TRBV6-3
abundance: .

CDR3nt: TGTGCCAGCAGCCAACTAGCCCTATACAATGAGCAGTTCTTC
CDR3aa: CASSQLALYNEQFF
d_gene: .
j_gene: TRBJ2-1
v_gene: TRBV3-1/TRBV3-2
abundance: .